Listed here are 18 T cell receptor beta chains from one sample, sequenced in a study of vaccination and CD4 T cells after COVID-19. Their cognate antigens are unknown. Treatment indicated: approximately 9-day PBMC culture with coronavirus spike peptide pools or control peptides (ViraFEST assay). CD4+ T cells that came from the unexposed donor were collected before the COVID-19 pandemic (2011-2018). Oncomine TCR Beta short-read sequencing was applied to DNA from cultured CD4+ T cells. TCRdb ran MiXCR on the PCR reads and lists one entry per CDR3 protein. The sample records about 2,200 distinct CDR3 sequences, 46% being singletons. Sequencing was carried out using CD4+ T cells from blood, cultured in vitro. Every receptor here comes from a human donor in good health.

The gene calls are TRBV7-9 and TRBJ1-3; D gene unclear. The V and J ends lost 1 base and 0 bases respectively, with 10 bases between them. The CDR3 contains 16 residues. Germline V lookup: CDR1 SEHNR, CDR2 FQNEAQ (reference sequence). The CDR3 here is CASSLEQITSGNTIYF. CDR3 sequence (DNA): TGTGCCAGCAGCTTAGAACAGATTACCTCTGGAAACACCATATATTTT.

This clonotype was seen a handful of times. The chain combines TRBV20-1 with TRBJ1-5; D possibly corresponds to TRBD1 (6 bases). CDR1 and CDR2 (germline): DFQATT, SNEGSKA (reference sequence). The CDR3 runs 17 residues. Deletions cut 3 bases from V and 1 base from J, with 19 bases between. CDR3 sequence: CSASLMGGPPSNQPQHF. CDR3 coding DNA: TGCAGTGCTAGTCTTATGGGGGGCCCCCCGAGCAATCAGCCCCAGCATTTT.

The chain uses TRBV27 and TRBJ2-1, with 14 bases identical to TRBD2. Looked up from germline, CDR1 is MNHEY and CDR2 is SMNVEV (reference sequence). Losses at the gene ends were 5 bases for V and 4 bases for J; bases not matched to a gene: 7. CDR3 length: 17 amino acids. Here the CDR3 DNA reads TGTGCCAGCAGTCGACTAGCGGGAGGGAATCCTTACAATGAGCAGTTCTTC. It specifies CASSRLAGGNPYNEQFF.

This chain joins TRBV7-2 and TRBJ1-1; 7 nucleotides match TRBD1. V was pared by 2 bases and J by 4 bases, with 7 bases of the junction left unmatched. The CDR3 is 15 amino acids. Germline V gene lookup returns CDR1 SGHTA and CDR2 FQGNSA. DNA of the CDR3: TGTGCCAGCAGCTTATCCCAGACAGGGTCCACTGAAGCTTTCTTT. It is translated as CASSLSQTGSTEAFF.

The chain combines TRBV20-1 with TRBJ1-3; D may be TRBD1 (5 bases). CDR1 is DFQATT and CDR2 is SNEGSKA in the germline V gene (reference sequence). The CDR3 contains 14 residues. Trimming removed 0 bases at V and 2 bases at J, with 8 bases between. DNA of the CDR3: TGCAGTGCTAGAGATTACAGGACTGGAAACACCATATATTTT. Protein sequence: CSARDYRTGNTIYF.

The gene calls are TRBV7-9 and TRBJ1-1; 9 positions agree with TRBD1. Germline CDR1 and CDR2: SEHNR and FQNEAQ (reference sequence). CDR3 size: 14 residues. V was clipped by 3 bases and J by 4 bases; unmatched bases: 3. The CDR3 region is CASSLTGGITEAFF. The DNA of the CDR3 is TGTGCCAGCAGCTTGACAGGGGGGATCACTGAAGCTTTCTTT.

The chain combines TRBV27 with TRBJ2-7, with 12 positions matching TRBD1. This CDR3 has 17 amino acids. Looked up from germline, CDR1 is MNHEY and CDR2 is SMNVEV (reference sequence). After removal of 3 bases from V and 0 bases from J, the junction contained 6 bases not matched to a gene. CDR3 sequence: CASSFRPGQGASYEQYF. In DNA, the CDR3 is TGTGCCAGCAGTTTTAGGCCGGGACAGGGGGCCTCCTACGAGCAGTACTTC.

The V call is TRBV10-2, the J call TRBJ2-3; 7 bases agree with TRBD1. Trimming removed 6 bases from V and 4 bases from J; junction bases left unmatched: 10. The CDR3 runs to 15 residues. Germline lookup yields CDR1 WSHSY and CDR2 SAAADI. CDR3 bases: TGCGCCAGCAGCCCTGACAGGGTGTGGGCAGATACGCAGTATTTT. It specifies CASSPDRVWADTQYF.

Only a few counts were recorded for this clonotype. The chain links TRBV24-1 to TRBJ2-1, with D uncertain. The CDR3 is 13 residues long. V was shortened by 4 bases and J by 2 bases, with 5 bases between the two germline ends. Looked up from germline, CDR1 is KGHDR and CDR2 is SFDVKD. CDR3 sequence: CATSDQAYNEQFF. CDR3 bases: TGTGCCACCAGTGACCAGGCCTACAATGAGCAGTTCTTC.

In this sample, this clonotype turned up a few times. The chain employs TRBV6-1 and TRBJ1-5; TRBD1 matches at 7 bases. The CDR3 covers 15 residues. J lost 0 bases, V lost 6 bases, and 5 bases had no gene match. The germline gives CDR1 MNHNS, CDR2 SASEGT. CDR3 in amino acids: CASRSGGHSNQPQHF. The CDR3 nucleotides read TGTGCCAGCAGGTCAGGGGGACATAGCAATCAGCCCCAGCATTTT.

The chain joins TRBV19 to TRBJ1-1, with D maybe TRBD1 (5 bases). V was cut by 5 bases and J by 11 bases, with 18 bases left in between. CDR1 and CDR2 (germline): LNHDA, SQIVND (reference sequence). This CDR3 is 13 amino acids long. The CDR3 coding sequence is TGTGCCAGTAGTCCGCATGGGGGGTCCCAGGCTTTCTTT. This sequence encodes CASSPHGGSQAFF.

The chain recombines TRBV20-1 with TRBJ2-1, with TRBD2 matching over 7 bases. CDR1 and CDR2 (germline): DFQATT, SNEGSKA (reference sequence). Trimming removed 0 bases from V and 3 bases from J; junction bases left unmatched: 11. The CDR3 runs 17 residues. In DNA form, the CDR3 reads TGCAGTGCTAGAGATCCGAAGATTTCGGGGGGCTACAATGAGCAGTTCTTC. Translation: CSARDPKISGGYNEQFF.

The chain carries TRBV4-2 and TRBJ2-3, with D uncertain. CDR3 length: 14 residues. The germline V and J ends were trimmed by 0 bases and 3 bases, with 7 bases remaining between them. Germline V gene lookup returns CDR1 LGHNA and CDR2 YNFKEQ. CDR3 DNA sequence: TGTGCCAGCAGCCAAGAATTCGGGACAGATACGCAGTATTTT. Translation gives CASSQEFGTDTQYF.

This clonotype was recorded a few times. This chain connects TRBV2 to TRBJ1-1; tentative D call: TRBD1 (6 bases). This CDR3 comprises 16 residues. Germline assignment: CDR1 SNHLY and CDR2 FYNNEI. Deletions cut 6 bases from V and 1 base from J, with 18 bases between. The CDR3 DNA follows: TGTGCCAGCAGGGGAGGACAGCTCCGGGGGAACACTGAAGCTTTCTTT. Encoded protein: CASRGGQLRGNTEAFF.

The chain links TRBV12-3 or TRBV12-4 to TRBJ2-1; D may be TRBD2 (6 bases). V lost 2 bases and J lost 7, with 18 bases in between. This CDR3 has 16 residues. The CDR3 coding sequence is TGTGCCAGCAGTTTAAGGGGAGGACTAACCATGAATGAGCAGTTCTTC. Protein product: CASSLRGGLTMNEQFF.

The rearrangement links TRBV5-4 to TRBJ2-1, with D hard to call. V lost 3 bases, J lost 2 bases, and 9 bases lay in between. Germline V gives CDR1 SGHNT, CDR2 YYREEE (reference sequence). This CDR3 comprises 14 residues. DNA of the CDR3: TGTGCCAGCAGCTCGTCCCTGGCCTACAATGAGCAGTTCTTC. Its protein product is CASSSSLAYNEQFF.

The gene calls are TRBV11-2 and TRBJ2-3; 11 bases align to TRBD2. This CDR3 spans 18 amino acids. V was clipped by 0 bases and J by 4 bases; unmatched bases: 9. The germline CDR1 and CDR2 sequences are SGHAT and FQNNGV. The CDR3 DNA follows: TGTGCCAGCAGCTTAGATTGGGGACTAGCGGAAGGAGCAGATACGCAGTATTTT. Its translation: CASSLDWGLAEGADTQYF.

DNA for the CDR3: TGCGCCAGCAGCCCGATACTCGGGCCGGGGGGTGGCTACACCTTC. Translating gives CASSPILGPGGGYTF. The chain uses TRBV5-1 and TRBJ1-2; D perhaps matches TRBD1 (5 bases). V lost 4 bases and J 7 bases, leaving 20 bases between the germline ends. This CDR3 spans 15 amino acids. The germline V gene encodes CDR1 SGHRS and CDR2 YFSETQ.